The 13 T cell receptor beta chains in this list originate from one sample, sequenced in a study of OX40 agonist ivuxolimab in advanced cancers. Profiling relied on immunoSEQ multiplex PCR, and the TCRdb table lists in-frame clones only, not all of them. The sample contains around 77,000 clones, around nine tenths of which appear only once. Sequenced here: CD4+ or CD8+ T cells sorted from blood, sampled in a trial of the OX40 agonist ivuxolimab. The receptor source for this set is an adult with an advanced solid tumor such as melanoma, head and neck, liver or kidney cancer.

This chain links TRBV5-1 with TRBJ1-2; no clear D. Germline V gene sequence: CDR1 SGHRS, CDR2 YFSETQ. V was trimmed by 1 base and J by 8 bases, leaving 21 bases between them. This CDR3 comprises 16 residues. The CDR3, as DNA: TGCGCCAGCAGCTTGATCGGGAGTAGGTCCACTGAGGGCTACACCTTC. Encoded protein: CASSLIGSRSTEGYTF. Full variable domain (outside the CDR3, taken from reference TRBV5-1 and TRBJ1-2): KAGVTQTPRYLIKTRGQQVTLSCSPISGHRSVSWYQQTPGQGLQFLFEYFSETQRNKGNFPGRFSGRQFSNSRSEMNVSTLELGDSALYLCASSLIGSRSTEGYTFGSGTRLTVV.

This chain links TRBV7-8 with TRBJ2-7, with D possibly being TRBD1 (7 bases). Germline V lookup: CDR1 SGHVS, CDR2 FQNEAQ. This CDR3 contains 13 residues. V was cut by 5 bases and J by 7 bases, with 15 bases left in between. The CDR3 region is CASSQGGGHEQYF. The CDR3 DNA sequence: TGTGCCAGCAGCCAAGGAGGGGGCCATGAGCAGTACTTC.

The chain joins TRBV28 to TRBJ2-6; 7 bases align to TRBD1. CDR3 length: 19 residues. With V trimmed by 5 bases and J by 0 bases, 13 bases remained unmatched. CDR1 is MDHEN and CDR2 is SYDVKM in the germline V gene. DNA of the CDR3: TGTGCCAGCAGTCAGCCCGGGACAGCTGAATTCTCTGGGGCCAACGTCCTGACTTTC. Encoded protein: CASSQPGTAEFSGANVLTF. Variable domain in full (rest from reference TRBV28 and TRBJ2-6): DVKVTQSSRYLVKRTGEKVFLECVQDMDHENMFWYRQDPGLGLRLIYFSYDVKMKEKGDIPEGYSVSREKKERFSLILESASTNQTSMYLCASSQPGTAEFSGANVLTFGAGSRLTVL.

V and J are TRBV11-2 and TRBJ1-3; tentative D call: TRBD1 (6 bases). Germline V gene sequence: CDR1 SGHAT, CDR2 FQNNGV. There are 19 residues in the CDR3. V lost 5 bases and J 0 bases, leaving 23 bases between the germline ends. The CDR3 sequence: CASSETGTRSRTSGNTIYF. The CDR3 nucleotides are TGTGCCAGCAGCGAGACGGGGACAAGGAGTAGAACCTCTGGAAACACCATATATTTT.

The chain uses TRBV5-6 and TRBJ1-3; D gene ambiguous. The CDR3 is 12 residues long. Germline lookup yields CDR1 SGHDT and CDR2 YYEEEE. Trimming removed 4 bases at V and 3 bases at J, with 5 bases between. Here the CDR3 reads CASSPNGNTIYF. Written as DNA, the CDR3 is TGTGCCAGCAGCCCCAATGGAAACACCATATATTTT.

The V and J genes are TRBV7-9 and TRBJ1-5; weak D call: TRBD1 (5 bases). The CDR3 totals 13 residues. The germline V and J ends were trimmed by 0 bases and 7 bases, with 7 bases remaining between them. CDR1 SEHNR and CDR2 FQNEAQ come from the germline V gene (reference sequence). CDR3 nucleotide sequence: TGTGCCAGCAGCTTAGCGCAGGGCCAGCCCCAGCATTTT. It codes for CASSLAQGQPQHF.

The chain employs TRBV7-6 and TRBJ2-2; 7 bases line up with TRBD1. CDR1 and CDR2 from the germline V gene are SGHVS and FNYEAQ. The length of the CDR3 is 13 residues. V was clipped by 4 bases and J by 7 bases; unmatched bases: 3. CDR3 bases: TGTGCCAGCAGCTCACAGGGGTTCGGGGAGCTGTTTTTT. Protein product: CASSSQGFGELFF.

The gene calls are TRBV10-3 and TRBJ1-1; a weak D match, TRBD1 (5 bases). The V gene lost 6 bases and the J gene lost 1 base, with 6 bases spanning the gap. Germline values: CDR1 ENHRY, CDR2 SYGVKD. The CDR3 covers 12 residues. The DNA of the CDR3 is TGTGCCATCAGAACAGGGAACACTGAAGCTTTCTTT. Translating it yields CAIRTGNTEAFF.

The chain links TRBV29-1 to TRBJ1-2, with 7 bases that match TRBD1. Per the germline V gene, CDR1 is SQVTM and CDR2 is ANQGSEA. With 6 bases clipped from V and 5 bases from J, the junction kept 6 bases outside the gene matches. The CDR3 extends over 12 amino acids. The CDR3 region is CSVRTGIYGYTF. DNA of the CDR3: TGCAGCGTCAGGACAGGTATATATGGCTACACCTTC.

The chain links TRBV29-1 to TRBJ1-1; D is unclear. Per the germline V gene, CDR1 is SQVTM and CDR2 is ANQGSEA. Between the trimmed V and J ends, which lost 7 bases and 6 bases, there was a span of 15 bases. This CDR3 is 12 amino acids long. As DNA, the CDR3 is TGCAGCGGCGAGAGGGCCCGGCCTGAAGCTTTCTTT. This gives the protein CSGERARPEAFF.

The chain links TRBV28 to TRBJ2-5, with a possible D match to TRBD2 (5 bases). The CDR3 runs 14 residues. The germline V gene has CDR1 MDHEN and CDR2 SYDVKM. V lost 5 bases and J 4 bases, leaving 14 bases between the germline ends. The CDR3 DNA reads as TGTGCCAGCAGTCCTGTTAGCGAGGTAGAGACCCAGTACTTC. It specifies CASSPVSEVETQYF.

This clone was counted between two and nine times. This sequence joins TRBV19 and TRBJ2-7, with D possibly matching TRBD2 (6 bases). V was trimmed by 5 bases and J by 2 bases, leaving 16 bases between them. Looked up from germline, CDR1 is LNHDA and CDR2 is SQIVND (reference sequence). The CDR3 covers 15 residues. DNA of the CDR3: TGTGCCAGTAGTCCGAAGACTAGAGGCCCCTACGAGCAGTACTTC. Encoded protein: CASSPKTRGPYEQYF.

CDR3 nucleotide sequence: TGTGCCACCGCCTGGGGAAACACAGATACGCAGTATTTT. This encodes CATAWGNTDTQYF. The chain couples TRBV15 to TRBJ2-3, with D uncertain. The V gene lost 8 bases and the J gene lost 2 bases, with 11 bases spanning the gap. CDR1 LNHNV and CDR2 YYDKDF come from the germline V gene (reference sequence). This CDR3 comprises 13 residues.